Presented here are 14 T cell receptor beta chains from one specimen sequenced in a study of cytomegalovirus exposure and HLA in healthy donors. The PCR employed 60 Vbeta primers together with 13 Jbeta primers. The data were produced by immunoSEQ multiplex PCR, yet TCRdb's version contains in-frame clones alone and is incomplete. The data hold approximately 170,000 clones, with less than 75% observed a single time. The sample was PBMCs. The receptors originated from a girl between 10 and 17 years old in good health and CMV-seronegative.

Remarks on this clone: Relative to the germline gene, one junction end is altered; a read error may explain this. V and J are TRBV19 and TRBJ2-1, with D perhaps matching TRBD1 (6 bases). The V gene's germline CDR1 is LNHDA and CDR2 SQIVND (reference sequence). The CDR3 is 16 amino acids. The chain's CDR3 is CASSTAVGTTWGEQFF. CDR3 DNA sequence: TGTGCCAGCAGTACGGCAGTCGGGACAACCTGGGGTGAGCAGTTCTTC. Full variable domain (missing parts from reference TRBV19 and TRBJ2-1): DGGITQSPKYLFRKEGQNVTLSCEQNLNHDAMYWYRQDPGQGLRLIYYSQIVNDFQKGDIAEGYSVSREKKESFPLTVTSAQKNPTAFYLCASSTAVGTTWGEQFFGPGTRLTVL.

This chain uses TRBV2 with TRBJ2-1; D not certain. Germline V gives CDR1 SNHLY, CDR2 FYNNEI. V lost 5 bases and J lost 4, with 9 bases in between. The CDR3 consists of 13 residues. Written as DNA, the CDR3 is TGTGCCAGCAGTCCAAACAGTTACAATGAGCAGTTCTTC. It codes for CASSPNSYNEQFF.

The J gene is TRBJ1-5, the V gene TRBV6-1, with 8 bases aligning to TRBD1. This CDR3 contains 17 residues. V was pared by 0 bases and J by 1 base, with 5 bases of the junction left unmatched. CDR1 and CDR2 from the germline V gene are MNHNS and SASEGT. The CDR3, as DNA: TGTGCCAGCAGTGAAGCTTTAGGACAGGGAAGCAATCAGCCCCAGCATTTT. It specifies CASSEALGQGSNQPQHF.

The chain recombines TRBV10-1 with TRBJ2-7; 7 nucleotides align to TRBD2. The CDR3 spans 15 residues. V lost 0 bases to trimming and J lost 0 bases; unmatched junction nucleotides: 2. Germline assignment: CDR1 WNHNN and CDR2 SYGVQD (reference sequence). CDR3 nucleotide sequence: TGCGCCAGCAGTGAGTCGCGGGGGTTCTCCTACGAGCAGTACTTC. Translation: CASSESRGFSYEQYF.

The CDR3 sequence is CASIPIHRGNYGYTF. The CDR3 DNA is TGTGCCAGTATTCCGATCCACAGGGGAAACTATGGCTACACCTTC. The chain has TRBV19 and TRBJ1-2; 7 nucleotides agree with TRBD1. The CDR3 length is 15 residues. Germline-derived CDR1 and CDR2 are LNHDA and SQIVND (reference sequence). The J segment lost 2 bases and the V segment lost 7 bases, leaving 10 bases of the junction unmatched. The full variable domain, its missing parts supplied by reference TRBV19 and TRBJ1-2, is DGGITQSPKYLFRKEGQNVTLSCEQNLNHDAMYWYRQDPGQGLRLIYYSQIVNDFQKGDIAEGYSVSREKKESFPLTVTSAQKNPTAFYLCASIPIHRGNYGYTFGSGTRLTVV.

The chain uses TRBV11-2 and TRBJ2-7; no clear D gene. Germline CDR1 reads SGHAT; CDR2 reads FQNNGV. This CDR3 has 10 amino acids. Trimming removed 11 bases from V and 4 bases from J, with 9 bases in between. The CDR3 protein is CAGPNYEQYF. Here the CDR3 DNA reads TGTGCCGGCCCCAATTACGAGCAGTACTTC.

V is TRBV7-9 and J is TRBJ2-1, with TRBD1 matching 7 bases. Germline V gene data show CDR1 as SEHNR and CDR2 as FQNEAQ (reference sequence). The CDR3 consists of 13 residues. Trimming cost V 4 bases and J 8 bases; bases outside gene matches: 5. Written as DNA, the CDR3 is TGTGCCAGCAGCTACACAGGGGAACATGAGCAGTTCTTC. The encoded protein is CASSYTGEHEQFF.

The sample holds one count of this clone. The chain couples TRBV7-9 to TRBJ2-7, with 10 bases lining up with TRBD1. This CDR3 spans 13 amino acids. V shed 5 bases, J shed 8 bases, and the junction held 6 bases outside the gene matches. Germline V gene sequence: CDR1 SEHNR, CDR2 FQNEAQ (reference sequence). This CDR3 is CASSRDRGEKQYF. CDR3 sequence (DNA): TGTGCCAGCAGCCGGGACAGGGGAGAGAAGCAGTACTTC.

The chain links TRBV2 to TRBJ1-1; 9 bases map to TRBD1. Germline loops: CDR1 SNHLY, CDR2 FYNNEI. The CDR3 is made up of 18 amino acids. With V trimmed by 11 bases and J by 0 bases, 19 bases remained unmatched. This CDR3 reads CAGHYFRDRAKLNTEAFF. CDR3 DNA: TGTGCCGGCCACTATTTTCGGGACAGGGCTAAATTGAACACTGAAGCTTTCTTT.

On this clone: The conserved closing phenylalanine or tryptophan is absent in this CDR3, likely reflecting a read error. The chain uses TRBV19 and TRBJ1-1; no clear D gene. The CDR3 is 14 amino acids. Deletions cut 10 bases from V and 2 bases from J, with 17 bases between. Germline V gives CDR1 LNHDA, CDR2 SQIVND (reference sequence). Here the CDR3 reads CATSFSGSNTEAFL. CDR3 sequence (DNA): TGTGCCACCTCTTTCAGCGGATCAAACACTGAAGCTTTCCTT.

The chain has TRBV9 and TRBJ2-7; weak D call: TRBD1 (5 bases). This CDR3 is built from 15 residues. Germline-derived CDR1 and CDR2 are SGDLS and YYNGEE. V dropped 3 bases and J dropped 1 base, with 14 bases sitting between them. CDR3 nucleotides: TGTGCCAGCAGCGAGGGGCAGGGTGGGTCCTACGAGCAGTACTTC. It is translated as CASSEGQGGSYEQYF.

The chain combines TRBV5-1 with TRBJ1-2; tentatively, D is TRBD1 (5 bases). V lost 0 bases to trimming and J lost 0 bases, with 9 bases between them. Germline V gives CDR1 SGHRS, CDR2 YFSETQ. The length of the CDR3 is 15 residues. This CDR3 is CASSLEGRANYGYTF. In DNA, the CDR3 is TGCGCCAGCAGCTTGGAGGGGCGAGCTAACTATGGCTACACCTTC.

The chain couples TRBV5-1 to TRBJ2-7; 9 bases are shared with TRBD1. Germline V gene lookup returns CDR1 SGHRS and CDR2 YFSETQ. This CDR3 region has 15 residues. Trimming took 4 bases from V and 2 from J; bases not matched to a gene: 7. The CDR3 reads CASSPGTGKPYEQYF. In DNA, the CDR3 is TGCGCCAGCAGCCCCGGGACAGGGAAGCCCTACGAGCAGTACTTC.

The chain employs TRBV6-5 and TRBJ2-7; tentatively, D is TRBD2 (7 bases). Germline lookup yields CDR1 MNHEY and CDR2 SVGAGI. Trimming cost V 6 bases and J 5 bases, with 14 bases left between them. CDR3 length equals 13 residues. The CDR3 spells CASSRGAPNEQYF. The CDR3 coding sequence is TGTGCCAGCAGCCGGGGGGCCCCTAACGAGCAGTACTTC.